This paragraph covers one TCR beta chain sequence. What it binds is unknown. TCR alpha and beta CDR3 regions were amplified from RNA using iRepertoire nested multiplex PCR. One-step reverse transcription and amplification started from approximately 100-400 ng of tissue mRNA or PBMC total RNA. MiXCR, run by TCRdb on the multiplex PCR reads, gives a single entry per CDR3 protein. The sample holds around 93,000 distinct CDR3 sequences, roughly 40% seen once. The J segment lost 5 bases and the V segment lost 4 bases, leaving 6 bases of the junction unmatched. The CDR3 runs to 15 residues. Germline loops: CDR1 MGHRA, CDR2 YSYEKL. The sample belongs to a study of glioma-infiltrating T cells. Study-wide findings and caveats: Only very few CDR3 sequences appeared in both tissue and blood. Non-neoplastic patients had below-expected tissue-blood divergence, while all gliomas exceeded expectation.

Sequencing was done on a sample of glioma tissue, nonneoplastic brain tissue, or PBMCs (not recorded which). The origin of this receptor is a human donor with low-grade glioma or glioblastoma, undergoing nonglioma brain surgery, or in good health (not recorded which). The rearrangement uses TRBV4-1 and TRBJ1-5; the match to TRBD1 covers 9 bases. The chain's CDR3 is CASSLRQGVDQPQHF. CDR3 bases: TGCGCCAGCAGCCTCCGACAGGGGGTTGATCAGCCCCAGCATTTT.